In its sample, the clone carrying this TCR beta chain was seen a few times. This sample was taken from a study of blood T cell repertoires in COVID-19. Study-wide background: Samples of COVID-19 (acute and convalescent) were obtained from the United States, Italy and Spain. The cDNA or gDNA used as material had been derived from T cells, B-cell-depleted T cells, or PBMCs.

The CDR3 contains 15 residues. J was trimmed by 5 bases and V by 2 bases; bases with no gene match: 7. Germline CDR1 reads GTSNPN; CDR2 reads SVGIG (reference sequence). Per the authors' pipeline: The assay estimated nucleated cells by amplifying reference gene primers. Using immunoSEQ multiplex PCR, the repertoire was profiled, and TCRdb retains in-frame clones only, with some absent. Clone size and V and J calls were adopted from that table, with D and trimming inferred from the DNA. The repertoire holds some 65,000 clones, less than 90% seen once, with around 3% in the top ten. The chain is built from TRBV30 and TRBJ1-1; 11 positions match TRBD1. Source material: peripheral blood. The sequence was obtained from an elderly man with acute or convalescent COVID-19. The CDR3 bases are TGTGCCTGGAGTTCCCGGACAGGGGGCGGGACTGAAGCTTTCTTT. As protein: CAWSSRTGGGTEAFF.